What follows are 29 T cell receptor beta chains derived from one specimen sequenced in a study of beta chain features in type 1 diabetes. Sequenced material consisted of expressed TCRB transcripts (all of the isolated RNA was reverse transcribed). Profiled with immunoSEQ multiplex PCR; TCRdb holds only in-frame clones, not every one. Seen here are 200,000 to 250,000 clones, about 63% observed once, and the top ten hold roughly 0.048%. Input material: naive CD4+ T cells from blood. The receptors stem from a man in his thirties or forties in good health.

The chain links TRBV19 to TRBJ2-7; TRBD2 is a possible D gene (5 bases). V lost 5 bases and J 2 bases, leaving 10 bases between the germline ends. This CDR3 has 13 amino acids. Looked up from germline, CDR1 is LNHDA and CDR2 is SQIVND (reference sequence). The CDR3, as DNA: TGTGCCAGTAGTTCCGGGATGACCTACGAGCAGTACTTC. This codes for CASSSGMTYEQYF.

The chain joins TRBV10-3 to TRBJ2-3; 9 positions match TRBD2. Germline V gene lookup returns CDR1 ENHRY and CDR2 SYGVKD. V lost 4 bases and J lost 2; bases outside the gene matches: 4. The CDR3 runs 15 residues. CDR3 in amino acids: CAISGTSVFTDTQYF. The DNA for the CDR3 is TGTGCCATCAGTGGGACTAGCGTCTTCACAGATACGCAGTATTTT.

This clone was recorded a few times. The genes are TRBV14 and TRBJ2-2, with no clear D. Trimming pared 0 bases from V and 3 bases from J, leaving 17 bases between. This CDR3 region has 18 residues. Germline V lookup: CDR1 SGHDN, CDR2 FVKESK. The CDR3 spells CASSQDLKGGVHTGELFF. The CDR3 DNA is TGTGCCAGCAGCCAAGATCTTAAGGGCGGAGTCCACACCGGGGAGCTGTTTTTT.

The chain links TRBV7-9 to TRBJ2-5; the D gene could be TRBD1 or TRBD2 (5 bases each). The ends were cut back, 7 bases at V and 4 bases at J, with 13 bases in the middle. This CDR3 spans 13 amino acids. The germline CDR1 and CDR2 sequences are SEHNR and FQNEAQ (reference sequence). Written as DNA, the CDR3 is TGTGCCAGCAATCGGGGCCCGGGAGAGACCCAGTACTTC. This codes for CASNRGPGETQYF.

This chain links TRBV5-6 with TRBJ2-2; TRBD2 matches 8 bases. Trimming removed 0 bases from V and 4 bases from J; junction bases left unmatched: 8. CDR3 size: 17 residues. The germline V gene encodes CDR1 SGHDT and CDR2 YYEEEE. The CDR3 DNA reads TGTGCCAGCAGCTTGGAGTTAGCGGGGCCGGGCACCGGGGAGCTGTTTTTT. This sequence encodes CASSLELAGPGTGELFF. Full variable domain (missing parts from reference TRBV5-6 and TRBJ2-2): DAGVTQSPTHLIKTRGQQVTLRCSPKSGHDTVSWYQQALGQGPQFIFQYYEEEERQRGNFPDRFSGHQFPNYSSELNVNALLLGDSALYLCASSLELAGPGTGELFFGEGSRLTVL.

This clone was found a few times. This chain links TRBV30 with TRBJ1-1; the D gene is possibly TRBD1 (5 bases). CDR1 and CDR2 from the germline V gene are GTSNPN and SVGIG (reference sequence). The CDR3 is 14 residues long. The V end was cut by 7 bases, the J end by 0 bases, with 15 bases between. The CDR3 spells CASRTRPMNTEAFF. Written as DNA, the CDR3 is TGTGCCTCCCGGACACGGCCCATGAACACTGAAGCTTTCTTT.

This clone was observed a few times. The sample contains more than one DNA sequence encoding this CDR3. V gene TRBV29-1 combines with J gene TRBJ1-1; no clear D gene. There are 11 residues in the CDR3. Germline V gene sequence: CDR1 SQVTM, CDR2 ANQGSEA. The V end lost 4 bases, the J end lost 1 base, and 4 bases lay between the germline ends. The DNA of the CDR3 is TGCAGCGTTGCGAAGAACACTGAAGCTTTCTTT. It specifies CSVAKNTEAFF.

The chain combines TRBV20-1 with TRBJ1-4, with D uncertain. Trimming took 5 bases from V and 8 from J, leaving 9 bases between them. The CDR3 has 11 residues. CDR1 DFQATT and CDR2 SNEGSKA come from the germline V gene (reference sequence). CDR3 bases: TGCAGTGCTGGGAGGGAAGAAAAACTGTTTTTT. Encoded protein: CSAGREEKLFF.

The chain carries TRBV2 and TRBJ2-5, with D perhaps TRBD1 (6 bases). This CDR3 has 14 amino acids. The V gene's germline CDR1 is SNHLY and CDR2 FYNNEI. V lost 5 bases and J lost 2, with 12 bases in between. CDR3 nucleotides: TGTGCCAGCAGTTGGGGGACACTGCAAGAGACCCAGTACTTC. Protein product: CASSWGTLQETQYF.

V and J are TRBV30 and TRBJ2-5; D is uncertain. From germline, CDR1 is GTSNPN and CDR2 SVGIG (reference sequence). The CDR3 runs 10 residues. V was trimmed by 7 bases and J by 4 bases, leaving 7 bases between them. The CDR3 DNA reads as TGTGCCTATGGAAGAGAGACCCAGTACTTC. Translation gives CAYGRETQYF. Together with reference TRBV30 and TRBJ2-5, the CDR3 gives the full variable domain: SQTIHQWPATLVQPVGSPLSLECTVEGTSNPNLYWYRQAAGRGLQLLFYSVGIGQISSEVPQNLSASRPQDRQFILSSKKLLLSDSGFYLCAYGRETQYFGPGTRLLVL.

This clone was counted once. The chain joins TRBV28 to TRBJ2-4, with TRBD1 matching over 7 bases. V shed 5 bases and J 0 bases; nucleotides not matched to a gene: 4. Per germline, CDR1 MDHEN and CDR2 SYDVKM. This CDR3 has 15 residues. The CDR3 DNA sequence: TGTGCCAGCAGTGAGGGACAGTTAGCCAAAAACATTCAGTACTTC. Translation: CASSEGQLAKNIQYF.

A note on this clone: Other nucleotide sequences from this sample produce the same CDR3. V usage is TRBV7-2 and J usage is TRBJ2-7; no clear D. CDR3 length equals 12 residues. V was clipped by 0 bases and J by 2 bases, with 2 bases between them. CDR1 is SGHTA, CDR2 FQGNSA, per germline. In DNA, the CDR3 is TGTGCCAGCAGCTTAGCCACCTACGAGCAGTACTTC. Amino acids: CASSLATYEQYF.

V usage is TRBV29-1 and J usage is TRBJ2-3; D ambiguous. The CDR3 is 13 amino acids. The germline gives CDR1 SQVTM, CDR2 ANQGSEA. Between the trimmed V and J ends, which lost 4 bases and 0 bases, there was a span of 8 bases. CDR3 coding DNA: TGCAGCGTTGTTAGCCCTAGCACAGATACGCAGTATTTT. The encoded protein is CSVVSPSTDTQYF.

This clone showed up just a few times. Other DNA sequences in this specimen translate into the identical CDR3. The gene calls are TRBV10-3 and TRBJ2-3; D is undetermined. V lost 0 bases to trimming and J lost 3 bases, with 1 base between them. The CDR3 runs 12 residues. Germline lookup yields CDR1 ENHRY and CDR2 SYGVKD. The CDR3 coding sequence is TGTGCCATCAGTGAGTCGACAGATACGCAGTATTTT. Translation: CAISESTDTQYF.

This chain links TRBV5-6 with TRBJ2-1; D perhaps matches TRBD1 (6 bases). Germline V gene sequence: CDR1 SGHDT, CDR2 YYEEEE. V lost 4 bases and J lost 4, with 12 bases in between. There are 14 residues in the CDR3. CDR3 region: CASSQGLGYNEQFF. The CDR3 nucleotides are TGTGCCAGCAGCCAGGGGTTGGGGTACAATGAGCAGTTCTTC.

The J gene is TRBJ2-1, the V gene TRBV29-1; 11 bases agree with TRBD2. This CDR3 is built from 15 residues. The germline CDR1 and CDR2 sequences are SQVTM and ANQGSEA. V was pared by 4 bases and J by 7 bases, with 9 bases of the junction left unmatched. This CDR3 reads CSVGGLAELRNEQFF. Here the CDR3 DNA reads TGCAGCGTTGGGGGACTAGCGGAGCTACGTAATGAGCAGTTCTTC.

This clone was counted only a few times. The rearrangement joins TRBV15 to TRBJ1-5; D is uncertain. The germline V and J ends were trimmed by 1 base and 5 bases, with 9 bases remaining between them. There are 14 residues in the CDR3. Germline V gene sequence: CDR1 LNHNV, CDR2 YYDKDF (reference sequence). CDR3 DNA: TGTGCCACCAGCAGAGTACGAGGGCATCAGCCCCAGCATTTT. Protein: CATSRVRGHQPQHF.

V is TRBV6-5 and J is TRBJ1-5; D gene uncertain. The CDR3 covers 13 residues. Germline-derived CDR1 and CDR2 are MNHEY and SVGAGI. V gave up 8 bases and J gave up 0 bases, with 8 bases separating them. The CDR3 loop reads CASGRVSNQPQHF. The CDR3 region has the DNA TGTGCCAGCGGGAGAGTTAGCAATCAGCCCCAGCATTTT.

On this clone: The sample has other DNA sequences that encode this CDR3 too. V and J are TRBV30 and TRBJ1-2; D remains unclear. V lost 1 base and J 2 bases, leaving 5 bases between the germline ends. The CDR3 extends over 12 amino acids. The germline V gene has CDR1 GTSNPN and CDR2 SVGIG (reference sequence). The CDR3 sequence: CAWSGSNYGYTF. The CDR3 DNA is TGTGCCTGGAGTGGCTCGAACTATGGCTACACCTTC.

The V call is TRBV5-5, the J call TRBJ2-7; D possibly matches TRBD1 or TRBD2 (5 bases each). The CDR3 runs 14 residues. Germline CDR1 is SGHKS and CDR2 is YYEKEE (reference sequence). V was shortened by 0 bases and J by 4 bases, with 11 bases between the two germline ends. The CDR3 loop is CASSLVGESYEQYF. CDR3 in DNA: TGTGCCAGCAGCTTGGTAGGGGAGAGTTACGAGCAGTACTTC.

The rearrangement joins TRBV9 to TRBJ2-3, with unresolved D. V was cut by 0 bases and J by 2 bases, with 4 bases left in between. CDR3 size: 13 residues. Germline-derived CDR1 and CDR2 are SGDLS and YYNGEE. This chain's CDR3 is CASSVAHTDTQYF. CDR3 nucleotides: TGTGCCAGCAGCGTAGCCCACACAGATACGCAGTATTTT.

Regarding this clone: Other nucleotide sequences from this sample produce the same CDR3. The CDR3 reads CSRGAGAVTAKNIQYF. As DNA, the CDR3 is TGCAGCAGAGGGGCGGGGGCTGTTACCGCCAAAAACATTCAGTACTTC. This chain connects TRBV29-1 to TRBJ2-4; a possible D gene is TRBD2 (7 bases). The CDR3 has 16 residues. Germline CDR1 and CDR2: SQVTM and ANQGSEA. The ends were cut back, 8 bases at V and 1 base at J, with 21 bases in the middle.

V is TRBV18 and J is TRBJ2-2, with D possibly matching TRBD1 (5 bases). This CDR3 spans 14 amino acids. The V gene lost 1 base and the J gene lost 7 bases, with 10 bases spanning the gap. The germline V gene has CDR1 KGHSH and CDR2 LQKENI. The CDR3 reads CASSPQGSSGELFF. The CDR3 DNA sequence: TGTGCCAGCTCACCACAGGGGTCGAGCGGGGAGCTGTTTTTT.

The V call is TRBV14, the J call TRBJ2-2, with unresolved D. V shed 2 bases and J shed 11 bases, with 6 bases lying between them. The CDR3 runs 11 residues. Germline CDR1 reads SGHDN; CDR2 reads FVKESK. The CDR3 bases are TGTGCCAGCAGCCAATATATAGAGCTGTTTTTT. It encodes CASSQYIELFF.

The chain combines TRBV7-2 with TRBJ2-3; D is unclear. This CDR3 region has 13 residues. The germline V gene has CDR1 SGHTA and CDR2 FQGNSA. Trimming took 8 bases from V and 2 from J, leaving 11 bases between them. The CDR3 protein is CASRLRVTDTQYF. Here the CDR3 DNA reads TGTGCCAGCCGACTCCGCGTCACAGATACGCAGTATTTT.

V usage is TRBV30 and J usage is TRBJ2-5; 10 bases agree with TRBD2. This CDR3 is 13 amino acids long. V was pared by 6 bases and J by 13 bases, with 14 bases of the junction left unmatched. In germline, CDR1 is GTSNPN, CDR2 SVGIG (reference sequence). The CDR3 loop is CACYSGGTHLGYF. The CDR3 nucleotides read TGTGCCTGCTATAGCGGGGGGACACATCTTGGGTACTTC.

J is TRBJ2-5 and V is TRBV7-9; 10 bases agree with TRBD2. Germline CDR1 is SEHNR and CDR2 is FQNEAQ (reference sequence). The V and J ends lost 6 bases and 4 bases, in that order; junction bases with no gene match: 2. The CDR3 is made up of 13 amino acids. Here the CDR3 DNA reads TGTGCCAGCAGAAGCGGGGGGGCAGAGACCCAGTACTTC. It codes for CASRSGGAETQYF.

The genes are TRBV29-1 and TRBJ2-7; D uncertain. CDR3 size: 14 residues. Germline loops: CDR1 SQVTM, CDR2 ANQGSEA. The CDR3 region has the DNA TGCAGTGTACGGACCACCCATTACTCCTACGAGCAGTACTTC. This sequence encodes CSVRTTHYSYEQYF.

The chain links TRBV5-1 to TRBJ2-7; D gene ambiguous. The V gene's germline CDR1 is SGHRS and CDR2 YFSETQ. The CDR3 consists of 13 residues. V was trimmed by 3 bases and J by 6 bases, leaving 13 bases between them. For the CDR3, the DNA is TGCGCCAGCAGCTATCGACGGCCGTCCGAGCAGTACTTC. Its protein is CASSYRRPSEQYF.